A selection of T cell receptor beta chains follows, all from one sample in a study of OX40 agonist ivuxolimab in advanced cancers. Sequenced by immunoSEQ multiplex PCR; TCRdb stores in-frame clones only, minus some. The table shows 70,000 to 100,000 clones, with 80% to 90% occurring only once. The specimen comprised CD4+ or CD8+ T cells sorted from blood, sampled in a trial of the OX40 agonist ivuxolimab. The receptors originated from an adult with an advanced solid tumor such as melanoma, head and neck, liver or kidney cancer. The CDR3 runs from the conserved cysteine through the conserved F or W. D genes are given only for firm matches.

v_call,d_call,j_call,cdr3_aa,cdr3_nt
TRBV6-6,NA,TRBJ1-3,CASRQGKSGNTIYF,TGTGCCAGCAGACAGGGTAAATCTGGAAACACCATATATTTT
TRBV10-3,NA,TRBJ2-7,CAISESSAELSYEQYF,TGTGCCATCAGTGAGTCATCGGCAGAACTCTCCTACGAGCAGTACTTC
TRBV20-1,NA,TRBJ2-3,CSASWSDTQYF,TGCAGTGCTAGTTGGTCAGATACGCAGTATTTT
TRBV5-1,TRBD1,TRBJ1-6,CASSLLAGTAVETLHF,TGCGCCAGCAGCTTATTAGCCGGGACAGCCGTCGAGACCCTCCACTTT
TRBV18,NA,TRBJ1-4,CASSLLTTSSTNEKLFF,TGTGCCAGCTCACTCCTAACGACATCCTCAACTAATGAAAAACTGTTTTTT
TRBV4-2,NA,TRBJ1-2,CASSQERVGYGYTF,TGTGCCAGCAGCCAAGAACGGGTGGGCTATGGCTACACCTTC
TRBV7-3,NA,TRBJ2-5,CASSHWVLVETQYF,TGTGCCAGCAGCCACTGGGTACTAGTAGAGACCCAGTACTTC
TRBV5-5,NA,TRBJ1-3,CASSLVNWGQSGNTIYF,TGTGCCAGCAGCTTGGTTAATTGGGGCCAGTCTGGAAACACCATATATTTT
TRBV4-2,TRBD2,TRBJ2-3,CASSQAPVGLEVFPIDTQYF,TGTGCCAGCAGCCAAGCCCCCGTAGGACTAGAAGTCTTTCCTATAGATACGCAGTATTTT
TRBV28,NA,TRBJ1-2,CAAGVEGGYTF,TGTGCCGCCGGGGTTGAGGGTGGCTACACCTTC